This T cell receptor (beta chain) was retrieved from a study of T cell responses to AZD1222 COVID-19 vaccine. TCRdb's copy holds only in-frame clones and misses some; the assay was immunoSEQ multiplex PCR. The table includes roughly 150,000 clones, 85% to 90% detected once. Findings of the study overall: Two AZD1222 doses significantly raised spike-specific TCR breadth and depth over controls.

Notes on this clone: Antigen: not known.

Trimming took off 7 bases at V and 6 bases at J, with 10 bases between the two ends. CDR3 length equals 11 residues. CDR1 and CDR2 from the germline V gene are DFQATT and SNEGSKA (reference sequence). This TCR came from an adult who received the AZD1222 COVID-19 vaccine. The sequencing used peripheral blood, collected 28 days after the second AZD1222 dose. V gene TRBV20-1 combines with J gene TRBJ2-1; no reliable D call. The CDR3 DNA is TGCAGTGGAGTAGGAATCAATGAGCAGTTCTTC. This translates into CSGVGINEQFF.